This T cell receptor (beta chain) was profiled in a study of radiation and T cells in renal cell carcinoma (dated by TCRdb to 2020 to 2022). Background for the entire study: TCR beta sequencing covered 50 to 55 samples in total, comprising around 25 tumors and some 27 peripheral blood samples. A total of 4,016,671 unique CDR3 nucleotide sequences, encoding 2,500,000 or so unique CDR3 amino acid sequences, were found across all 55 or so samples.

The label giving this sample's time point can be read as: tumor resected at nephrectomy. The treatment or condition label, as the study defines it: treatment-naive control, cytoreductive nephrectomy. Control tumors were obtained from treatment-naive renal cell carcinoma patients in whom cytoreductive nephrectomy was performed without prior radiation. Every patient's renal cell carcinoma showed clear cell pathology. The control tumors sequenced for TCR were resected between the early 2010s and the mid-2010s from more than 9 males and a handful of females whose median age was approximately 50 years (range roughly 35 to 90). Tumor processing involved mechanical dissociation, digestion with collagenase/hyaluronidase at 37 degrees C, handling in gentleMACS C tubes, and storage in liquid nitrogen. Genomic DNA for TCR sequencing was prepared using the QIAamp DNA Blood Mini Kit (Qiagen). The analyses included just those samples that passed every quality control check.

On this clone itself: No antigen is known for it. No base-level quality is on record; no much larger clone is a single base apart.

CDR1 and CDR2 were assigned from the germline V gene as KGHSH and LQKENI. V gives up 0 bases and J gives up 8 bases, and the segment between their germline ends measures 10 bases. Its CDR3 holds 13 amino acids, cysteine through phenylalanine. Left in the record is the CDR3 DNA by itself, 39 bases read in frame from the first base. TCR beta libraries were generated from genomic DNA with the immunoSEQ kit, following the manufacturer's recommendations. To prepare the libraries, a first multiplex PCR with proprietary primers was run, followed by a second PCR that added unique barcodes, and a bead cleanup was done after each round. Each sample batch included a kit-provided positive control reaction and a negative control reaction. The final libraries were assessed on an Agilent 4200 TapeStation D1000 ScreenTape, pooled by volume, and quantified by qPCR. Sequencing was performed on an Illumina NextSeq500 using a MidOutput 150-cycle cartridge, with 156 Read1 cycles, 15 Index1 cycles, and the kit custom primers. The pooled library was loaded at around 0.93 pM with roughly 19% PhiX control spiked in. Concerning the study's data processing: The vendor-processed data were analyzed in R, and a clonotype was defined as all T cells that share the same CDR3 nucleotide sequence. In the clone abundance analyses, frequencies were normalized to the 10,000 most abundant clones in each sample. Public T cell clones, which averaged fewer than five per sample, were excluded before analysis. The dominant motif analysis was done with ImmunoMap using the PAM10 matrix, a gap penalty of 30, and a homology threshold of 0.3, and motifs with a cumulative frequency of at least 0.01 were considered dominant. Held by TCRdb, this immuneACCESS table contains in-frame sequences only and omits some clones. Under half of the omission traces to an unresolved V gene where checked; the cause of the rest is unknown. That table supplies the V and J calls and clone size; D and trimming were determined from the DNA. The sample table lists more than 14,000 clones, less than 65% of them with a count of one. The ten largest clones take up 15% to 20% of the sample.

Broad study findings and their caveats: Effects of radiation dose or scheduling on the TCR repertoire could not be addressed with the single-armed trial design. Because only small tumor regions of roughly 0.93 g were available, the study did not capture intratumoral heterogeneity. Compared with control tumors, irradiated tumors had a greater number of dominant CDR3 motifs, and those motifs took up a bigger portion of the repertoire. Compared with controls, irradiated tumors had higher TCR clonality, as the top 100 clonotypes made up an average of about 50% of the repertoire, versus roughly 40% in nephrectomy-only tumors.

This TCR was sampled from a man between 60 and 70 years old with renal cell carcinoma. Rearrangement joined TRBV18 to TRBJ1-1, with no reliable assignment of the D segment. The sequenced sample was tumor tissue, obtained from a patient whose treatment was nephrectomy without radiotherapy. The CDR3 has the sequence CASSPPGYPEAFF. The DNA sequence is TGTGCCAGCTCACCACCAGGGTACCCCGAAGCTTTCTTT.